These 30 T cell receptor beta chains originate from one sample sequenced in a study of Graves' ophthalmopathy and Graves' hyperthyroidism. Amplifying from RNA transcripts, the study obtained TCR beta CDR3 regions. Investigators did first-round RT-PCR with HTBI primers, then second-round multiplex PCR. TCRdb processed the multiplex PCR reads anew with MiXCR; each CDR3 protein has one entry. This sample yields over a million distinct CDR3 sequences, of which roughly two fifths are seen a single time; 11% belongs to the top ten. Sequencing used peripheral blood or thyroid tissue (not recorded which). These receptor sequences come from an adult man with Graves' hyperthyroidism.

This chain connects TRBV25-1 to TRBJ2-5, with 8 nucleotides matching TRBD1. Germline V gives CDR1 MGHDK, CDR2 SYGVNS. The CDR3 is made up of 16 amino acids. V lost 6 bases and J lost 4; bases outside the gene matches: 13. CDR3 sequence reads: CASSGPTGVDIETQYF. CDR3 nucleotides: TGTGCCAGCAGCGGACCGACAGGGGTAGATATAGAGACCCAGTACTTC.

The J gene is TRBJ1-1, the V gene TRBV7-9; 10 bases are shared with TRBD1. Losses at the gene ends were 6 bases for V and 4 bases for J; bases not matched to a gene: 11. The CDR3 is 16 residues long. The germline gives CDR1 SEHNR, CDR2 FQNEAQ (reference sequence). The DNA of the CDR3 is TGTGCCAGCAGGTCAAGAGGGACAGGGGTTCTCACTGAAGCTTTCTTT. Residues: CASRSRGTGVLTEAFF.

The chain links TRBV18 to TRBJ1-5; D not certain. The CDR3 covers 14 residues. V dropped 3 bases and J dropped 4 bases, with 10 bases sitting between them. CDR1 is KGHSH and CDR2 is LQKENI in the germline V gene. The CDR3 nucleotides are TGTGCCAGCTCACCTGAGGAGGGTAATCAGCCCCAGCATTTT. This translates into CASSPEEGNQPQHF.

CDR3 loop: CSVEVQEHTEAFF. The CDR3 DNA reads TGCAGCGTTGAAGTGCAGGAGCACACTGAAGCTTTCTTT. This chain joins TRBV29-1 and TRBJ1-1; D not certain. This CDR3 has 13 residues. Germline loops: CDR1 SQVTM, CDR2 ANQGSEA. V dropped 1 base and J dropped 3 bases, with 9 bases sitting between them.

CDR3 sequence: CSARIIRAYPHEQYF. The CDR3 coding sequence is TGCAGTGCTAGAATTATCAGGGCCTACCCCCACGAGCAGTACTTC. V is TRBV20-1 and J is TRBJ2-7; tentatively, D is TRBD1 (5 bases). This CDR3 is 15 amino acids long. V was pared by 2 bases and J by 5 bases, with 19 bases between. The germline CDR1 and CDR2 sequences are DFQATT and SNEGSKA (reference sequence).

Remarks on this clonotype: This may stem from a read error, because a much larger clone lies one nucleotide away. The DNA for the CDR3 is TGTGTCAGCAGGAAACTAGCGACTAACACCGGGGAGCTGTTTTTT. Its translation is CVSRKLATNTGELFF. The chain employs TRBV2 and TRBJ2-2, with 7 bases lining up with TRBD2. Germline CDR1 SNHLY, CDR2 FYNNEI. The CDR3 length is 15 residues.

This clonotype was counted at least ten times. This chain uses TRBV20-1 with TRBJ1-6; perhaps TRBD1 as D (5 bases). The CDR3 has 14 residues. CDR1 and CDR2 from the germline V gene are DFQATT and SNEGSKA (reference sequence). Trimming left V 3 bases short and J 7 bases short, with 13 bases between. The CDR3 DNA follows: TGCAGTGCTAGGACGACAGTAGGAAATTCACCCCTCCACTTT. Its translation: CSARTTVGNSPLHF.

Details on this clonotype: A read error may explain this, as a much larger clone is one base away. The chain joins TRBV11-3 to TRBJ2-7; a possible D gene is TRBD1 (6 bases). V was cut by 5 bases and J by 2 bases, with 16 bases left in between. CDR3 length equals 15 residues. Germline V gives CDR1 SGHNT, CDR2 YENEEA. The CDR3 reads CASSIAGRGAYEQYF. The CDR3 DNA sequence: TGTGCCAGCAGCATCGCCGGCAGGGGTGCCTACGAGCAGTACTTC. The entire variable domain, with the rest obtained from reference TRBV11-3 and TRBJ2-7, is as follows: EAGVVQSPRYKIIEKKQPVAFWCNPISGHNTLYWYLQNLGQGPELLIRYENEEAVDDSQLPKDRFSAERLKGVDSTLKIQPAELGDSAVYLCASSIAGRGAYEQYFGPGTRLTVT.

On this clonotype: This clone may be a read error of a much larger clone one base away. The chain combines TRBV9 with TRBJ1-1, with TRBD1 identical over 8 bases. Germline CDR1 and CDR2: SGDLS and YYNGEE. The CDR3 covers 14 residues. The CDR3 reads CASNRQGMNAEAFF. The CDR3 nucleotides read TGTGCCAGCAACAGACAGGGGATGAACGCTGAAGCTTTCTTT.

This clonotype was seen ten or more times. J is TRBJ1-3 and V is TRBV7-2; D gene uncertain. CDR1 and CDR2 from the germline V gene are SGHTA and FQGNSA. With 2 bases removed from V and 3 bases from J, the gap between germline ends came to 8 bases. This CDR3 spans 14 amino acids. The CDR3 is CASSLLGLGNTIYF. The CDR3 DNA follows: TGTGCCAGCAGCTTATTGGGCCTTGGAAACACCATATATTTT. The full variable domain, completed using reference TRBV7-2 and TRBJ1-3, is GAGVSQSPSNKVTEKGKDVELRCDPISGHTALYWYRQSLGQGLEFLIYFQGNSAPDKSGLPSDRFSAERTGGSVSTLTIQRTQQEDSAVYLCASSLLGLGNTIYFGEGSWLTVV.

This clonotype was seen more than once but under ten times. A single base separates this from a much larger clone, so it may be a read error. V is TRBV15 and J is TRBJ1-5, with D uncertain. CDR1 LNHNV and CDR2 YYDKDF come from the germline V gene (reference sequence). There are 14 residues in the CDR3. The ends were cut back, 0 bases at V and 2 bases at J, with 5 bases in the middle. The CDR3 spells CATSRDGGNQPQHF. CDR3 DNA: TGTGCCACCAGCAGAGATGGGGGCAATCAGCCCCAGCATTTT.

This clonotype came up a few times. The chain joins TRBV25-1 to TRBJ1-3; D possibly corresponds to TRBD1 (5 bases). V gave up 6 bases and J gave up 3 bases, with 30 bases separating them. Per germline, CDR1 MGHDK and CDR2 SYGVNS. There are 20 residues in the CDR3. The CDR3, as DNA: TGTGCCAGCAGCCACAACCTCGGGGCGTCACCCCAGTACGGTGGAAACACCATATATTTT. It encodes CASSHNLGASPQYGGNTIYF.

This clonotype was observed at least ten times. This chain uses TRBV5-1 with TRBJ1-6; D is possibly TRBD1 (5 bases). The CDR3 is 13 amino acids. Germline CDR1 is SGHRS and CDR2 is YFSETQ. Trimming shortened V by 4 bases and J by 5 bases, and 7 bases separated the two germline ends. This CDR3 reads CASSAGNNSPLHF. The DNA of the CDR3 is TGCGCCAGCAGCGCAGGGAATAATTCACCCCTCCACTTT. Full variable domain (remainder filled in from reference TRBV5-1 and TRBJ1-6): KAGVTQTPRYLIKTRGQQVTLSCSPISGHRSVSWYQQTPGQGLQFLFEYFSETQRNKGNFPGRFSGRQFSNSRSEMNVSTLELGDSALYLCASSAGNNSPLHFGNGTRLTVT.

V gene TRBV29-1 combines with J gene TRBJ1-2; no reliable D call. The germline CDR1 and CDR2 sequences are SQVTM and ANQGSEA. V was clipped by 1 base and J by 4 bases, with 10 bases between them. This CDR3 contains 13 residues. CDR3 loop: CSVEGGQAYGYTF. In DNA, the CDR3 is TGCAGCGTTGAAGGAGGGCAGGCCTATGGCTACACCTTC.

This clonotype was detected many times. The chain uses TRBV7-2 and TRBJ1-2; D uncertain. The CDR3 loop spans 13 amino acids. Trimming took off 5 bases at V and 3 bases at J, with 10 bases between the two ends. CDR1 is SGHTA, CDR2 FQGNSA, per germline. CDR3 region: CASSRDDYYGYTF. The CDR3 nucleotides are TGTGCCAGCAGCCGTGACGATTACTATGGCTACACCTTC.

Regarding this clonotype: A read error may be the cause here, since a much bigger clone is one base away. The rearrangement joins TRBV6-1 to TRBJ2-7; perhaps TRBD2 as D (6 bases). There are 13 residues in the CDR3. Germline V gives CDR1 MNHNS, CDR2 SASEGT. With 8 bases removed from V and 4 bases from J, the gap between germline ends came to 15 bases. This CDR3 is CASLQGGQYEQYF. CDR3 nucleotide sequence: TGTGCCAGCTTGCAGGGAGGCCAATACGAGCAGTACTTC.

This clonotype was detected a few times. The chain links TRBV7-9 to TRBJ1-5; the D gene is possibly TRBD1 (5 bases). The CDR3 has 18 residues. The germline V gene encodes CDR1 SEHNR and CDR2 FQNEAQ (reference sequence). Trimming removed 2 bases at V and 2 bases at J, with 19 bases between. The CDR3 region has the DNA TGTGCCAGCAGCTTATGCCAGGGAAAGGGTGTTTGCAATCAGCCCCAGCATTTT. It encodes CASSLCQGKGVCNQPQHF.

This sequence joins TRBV11-2 and TRBJ2-2, with 7 bases that match TRBD1. The germline CDR1 and CDR2 sequences are SGHAT and FQNNGV. J lost 7 bases, V lost 5 bases, and 4 bases had no gene match. The CDR3 is 13 amino acids. In nucleotides, the CDR3 is TGTGCCAGCAGCCCGTCAGGGGGCGGGGAGCTGTTTTTT. It encodes CASSPSGGGELFF. The entire variable domain, with the rest obtained from reference TRBV11-2 and TRBJ2-2, is as follows: EAGVAQSPRYKIIEKRQSVAFWCNPISGHATLYWYQQILGQGPKLLIQFQNNGVVDDSQLPKDRFSAERLKGVDSTLKIQPAKLEDSAVYLCASSPSGGGELFFGEGSRLTVL.

The V gene is TRBV20-1, the J gene TRBJ1-2; 10 bases match TRBD1. The V gene's germline CDR1 is DFQATT and CDR2 SNEGSKA (reference sequence). The CDR3 has 12 residues. Germline trimming cut 6 bases from V and 7 bases from J; bases unmatched to any gene: 5. CDR3 nucleotide sequence: TGCAGTGCAGACGGACAGGGGGTTGGCTACACCTTC. The encoded protein is CSADGQGVGYTF.

The rearrangement links TRBV25-1 to TRBJ2-7, with 11 bases identical to TRBD2. CDR3 length: 16 residues. The junction had 12 bases not matched to a gene; V was cut back by 8 bases and J by 3 bases. Germline V gene sequence: CDR1 MGHDK, CDR2 SYGVNS. This CDR3 is CASVEGLTSGDYEQYF. Written as DNA, the CDR3 is TGTGCCAGCGTTGAAGGTTTGACTAGCGGGGACTACGAGCAGTACTTC.

In its sample, this clonotype was seen many times. J is TRBJ1-6 and V is TRBV2, with 9 nucleotides matching TRBD1. CDR3 length equals 17 residues. Trimming cost V 8 bases and J 0 bases; bases outside gene matches: 8. The germline V gene has CDR1 SNHLY and CDR2 FYNNEI. CDR3 sequence reads: CASELGQGSSYNSPLHF. The CDR3 coding sequence is TGTGCCAGCGAGCTGGGACAGGGAAGCTCCTATAATTCACCCCTCCACTTT.

In regard to this clonotype: A clone one base away is much larger, so this may be a read error. The DNA is omitted, as the CDR3 cannot be located on it reliably, and the CDR3 follows TCRdb's listing. The chain carries TRBV10-3 and TRBJ1-2; the D call of TRBD1 is as the table states it, not checked on the DNA. Germline CDR1 is ENHRY and CDR2 is SYGVKD. The CDR3 is 15 amino acids in total, end residues counted. This CDR3 is CASSYPTGGHYGCTF.

This clonotype was picked up many times. V usage is TRBV24-1 and J usage is TRBJ2-6; D gene unclear. This CDR3 has 15 amino acids. V was pared by 3 bases and J by 0 bases, with 5 bases between. Germline-derived CDR1 and CDR2 are KGHDR and SFDVKD. This CDR3 reads CATSDHSSGANVLTF. CDR3 in DNA: TGTGCCACCAGTGATCACAGCTCTGGGGCCAACGTCCTGACTTTC.

The J gene is TRBJ1-1, the V gene TRBV4-3, with D uncertain. The CDR3 runs to 15 residues. Trimming pared 0 bases from V and 6 bases from J, leaving 14 bases between. Germline V gene data show CDR1 as LGHNA and CDR2 as YSLEER. The DNA for the CDR3 is TGCGCCAGCAGCCAAGATCGGGCCCCTGGCGCTGAAGCTTTCTTT. It translates to CASSQDRAPGAEAFF.

This clonotype was observed at least ten times. The CDR3 spells CASSLTPGRSYGYTF. CDR3 nucleotides: TGTGCCAGCAGCTTGACCCCAGGGCGCTCCTATGGCTACACCTTC. The rearrangement links TRBV7-2 to TRBJ1-2; tentatively, D is TRBD1 (5 bases). Germline assignment: CDR1 SGHTA and CDR2 FQGNSA. CDR3 size: 15 residues. Trimming shortened V by 3 bases and J by 4 bases, and 15 bases separated the two germline ends.

There are many counts of this clonotype. The gene calls are TRBV2 and TRBJ1-1; D gene uncertain. This CDR3 is 14 amino acids long. The V and J ends lost 5 bases and 4 bases respectively, with 14 bases between them. Germline values: CDR1 SNHLY, CDR2 FYNNEI. The CDR3 nucleotides are TGTGCCAGCAGTACTCAGACTGGGAGCACTGAAGCTTTCTTT. This translates into CASSTQTGSTEAFF.

This clonotype was recorded a few times. Since a much larger clone is just one base distant, this may be a read error. This chain links TRBV6-5 with TRBJ1-4; no clear D. Germline V gene lookup returns CDR1 MNHEY and CDR2 SVGAGI. The CDR3 spans 15 residues. V shed 5 bases and J shed 4 bases, with 14 bases lying between them. The CDR3 region is CASSASTGFNEKLFF. In DNA form, the CDR3 reads TGTGCCAGCAGTGCATCGACTGGCTTTAATGAAAAACTGTTTTTT.

The rearrangement uses TRBV2 and TRBJ2-2; maybe TRBD1 (6 bases). Germline-derived CDR1 and CDR2 are SNHLY and FYNNEI. The V end was cut by 7 bases, the J end by 4 bases, with 10 bases between. The CDR3 is 13 residues long. This chain's CDR3 is CASTVRGTGELFF. DNA of the CDR3: TGTGCCAGCACGGTCAGGGGCACCGGGGAGCTGTTTTTT. The variable domain in full, with the rest retrieved from reference TRBV2 and TRBJ2-2, is EPEVTQTPSHQVTQMGQEVILRCVPISNHLYFYWYRQILGQKVEFLVSFYNNEISEKSEIFDDQFSVERPDGSNFTLKIRSTKLEDSAMYFCASTVRGTGELFFGEGSRLTVL.

This clonotype was recorded at least ten times. The chain combines TRBV13 with TRBJ2-7, with no clear D. The germline CDR1 and CDR2 sequences are PRHDT and FYEKMQ (reference sequence). V lost 1 base to trimming and J lost 10 bases, with 8 bases between them. This CDR3 contains 11 residues. CDR3 residues: CASSLVGKQYF. CDR3 DNA sequence: TGTGCCAGCAGCTTAGTCGGAAAACAGTACTTC.

This chain connects TRBV7-2 to TRBJ2-2, with 9 bases matching TRBD2. The CDR3 runs 15 residues. Germline CDR1 reads SGHTA; CDR2 reads FQGNSA. J gave up 10 bases and V 1 base, and 7 bases lay outside the gene matches. The CDR3 region is CASSLEQRGDQELFF. The DNA for the CDR3 is TGTGCCAGCAGCTTAGAGCAGCGGGGGGACCAGGAGCTGTTTTTT.